This T cell receptor (beta chain) was captured in a study of regulatory T cells in long-lasting Graves disease. Across the study: Persistent Graves' disease denoted over 5 years of antithyroid drugs plus positive TSH receptor antibodies.

Study-wide findings and caveats: Under persistent disease, TRBV28, TRBJ1-2 and TRBJ2-5 were used preferentially. Among persistent patients, a larger number of public clonotypes were shared (about 3,000) than among newly diagnosed patients (about 970).

To make TCR beta libraries, researchers used iRepertoire HTBI primers and Arm-PCR of CDR3 regions. MiXCR, applied by TCRdb to the multiplex PCR reads, yields one record per CDR3 protein. The sample yields some 430,000 distinct CDR3 sequences, roughly 21% seen once. This clonotype was picked up many times. Its antigen is unidentified. Germline V lookup: CDR1 MNHEY, CDR2 SMNVEV (reference sequence). V was trimmed by 6 bases and J by 0 bases, leaving 9 bases between them. CDR3 length equals 14 residues. The time point: persistent/refractory GD, antithyroid drugs over 5 years with positive TRAb. PBMC-derived RNA was used for the TCR library.

The specimen was peripheral blood mononuclear cells (PBMCs), collected when the disease was refractory, from a patient treated with antithyroid drugs. The sequence was obtained from a female donor with Graves disease. This sequence joins TRBV27 and TRBJ1-5; D unclear. The CDR3 is CASRPGVSNQPQHF. CDR3 in DNA: TGTGCCAGCAGACCTGGGGTTAGCAATCAGCCCCAGCATTTT.